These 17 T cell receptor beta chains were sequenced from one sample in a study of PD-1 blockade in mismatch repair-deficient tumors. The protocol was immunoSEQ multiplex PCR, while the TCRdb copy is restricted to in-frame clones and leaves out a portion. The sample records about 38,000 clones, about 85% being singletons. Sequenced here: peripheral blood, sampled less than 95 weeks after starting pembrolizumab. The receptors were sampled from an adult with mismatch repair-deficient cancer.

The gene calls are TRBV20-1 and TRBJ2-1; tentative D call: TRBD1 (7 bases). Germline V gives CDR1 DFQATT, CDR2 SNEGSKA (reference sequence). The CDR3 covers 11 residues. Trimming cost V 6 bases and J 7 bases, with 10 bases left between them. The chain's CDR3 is CSAQGGNEQFF. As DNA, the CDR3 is TGCAGTGCCCAGGGGGGAAATGAGCAGTTCTTC.

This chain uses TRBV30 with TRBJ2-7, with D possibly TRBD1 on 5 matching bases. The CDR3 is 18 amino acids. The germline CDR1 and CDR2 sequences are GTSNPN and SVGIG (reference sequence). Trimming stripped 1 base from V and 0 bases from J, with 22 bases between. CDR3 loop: CAWSAKGHSRTSSYEQYF. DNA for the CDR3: TGTGCCTGGAGTGCGAAAGGACACTCTAGAACAAGCTCCTACGAGCAGTACTTC.

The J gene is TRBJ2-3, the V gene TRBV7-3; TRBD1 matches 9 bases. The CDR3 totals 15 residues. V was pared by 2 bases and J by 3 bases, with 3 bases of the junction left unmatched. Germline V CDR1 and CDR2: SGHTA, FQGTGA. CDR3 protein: CASSLEGQGTDTQYF. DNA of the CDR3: TGTGCCAGCAGCTTAGAGGGACAGGGAACAGATACGCAGTATTTT. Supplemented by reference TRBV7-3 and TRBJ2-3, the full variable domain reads GAGVSQTPSNKVTEKGKYVELRCDPISGHTALYWYRQSLGQGPEFLIYFQGTGAADDSGLPNDRFFAVRPEGSVSTLKIQRTERGDSAVYLCASSLEGQGTDTQYFGPGTRLTVL.

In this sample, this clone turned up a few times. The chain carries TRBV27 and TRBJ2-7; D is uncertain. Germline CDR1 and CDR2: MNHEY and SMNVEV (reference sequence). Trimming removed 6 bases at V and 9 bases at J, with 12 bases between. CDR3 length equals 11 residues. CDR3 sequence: CASRISSVQYF. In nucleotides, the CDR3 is TGTGCCAGCAGGATTTCGAGCGTGCAGTACTTC.

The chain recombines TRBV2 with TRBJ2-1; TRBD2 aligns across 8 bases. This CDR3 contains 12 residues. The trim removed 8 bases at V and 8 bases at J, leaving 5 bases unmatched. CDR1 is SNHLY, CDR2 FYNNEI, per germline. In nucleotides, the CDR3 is TGTGCCAGCGGGGCGGGAGGCTATGAGCAGTTCTTC. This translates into CASGAGGYEQFF.

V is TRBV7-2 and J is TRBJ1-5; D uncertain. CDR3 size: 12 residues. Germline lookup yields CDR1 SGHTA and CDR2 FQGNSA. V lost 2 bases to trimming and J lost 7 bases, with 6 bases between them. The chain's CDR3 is CASSLTGQPQHF. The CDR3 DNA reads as TGTGCCAGCAGCTTAACGGGGCAGCCCCAGCATTTT.

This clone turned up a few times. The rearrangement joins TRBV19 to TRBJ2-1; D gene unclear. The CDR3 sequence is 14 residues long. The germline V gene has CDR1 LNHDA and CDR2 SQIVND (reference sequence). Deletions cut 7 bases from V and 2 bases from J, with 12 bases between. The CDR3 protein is CASTPTAPYNEQFF. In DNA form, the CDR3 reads TGTGCCAGTACCCCCACCGCCCCCTACAATGAGCAGTTCTTC. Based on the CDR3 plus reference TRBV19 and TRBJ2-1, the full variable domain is DGGITQSPKYLFRKEGQNVTLSCEQNLNHDAMYWYRQDPGQGLRLIYYSQIVNDFQKGDIAEGYSVSREKKESFPLTVTSAQKNPTAFYLCASTPTAPYNEQFFGPGTRLTVL.

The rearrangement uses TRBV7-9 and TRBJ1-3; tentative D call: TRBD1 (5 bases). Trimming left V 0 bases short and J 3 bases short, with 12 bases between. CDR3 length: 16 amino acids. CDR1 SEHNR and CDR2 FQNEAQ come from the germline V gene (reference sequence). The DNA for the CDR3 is TGTGCCAGCAGCTTAGCGGAAGCAGGGTATGGAAACACCATATATTTT. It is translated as CASSLAEAGYGNTIYF.

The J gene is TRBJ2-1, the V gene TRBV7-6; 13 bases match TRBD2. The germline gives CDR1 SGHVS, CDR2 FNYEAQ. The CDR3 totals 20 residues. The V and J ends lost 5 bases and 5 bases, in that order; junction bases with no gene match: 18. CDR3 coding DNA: TGTGCCAGCAGCCGAATGGGACTAGCGGGATTAGGGGGTATCCACAATGAGCAGTTCTTC. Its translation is CASSRMGLAGLGGIHNEQFF.

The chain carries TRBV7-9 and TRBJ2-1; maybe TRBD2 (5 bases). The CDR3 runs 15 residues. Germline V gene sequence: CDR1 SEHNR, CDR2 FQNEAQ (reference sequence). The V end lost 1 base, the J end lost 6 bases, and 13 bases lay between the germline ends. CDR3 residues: CASSLVAGLPNEQFF. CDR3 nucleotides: TGTGCCAGCAGCTTAGTTGCGGGCCTTCCCAATGAGCAGTTCTTC.

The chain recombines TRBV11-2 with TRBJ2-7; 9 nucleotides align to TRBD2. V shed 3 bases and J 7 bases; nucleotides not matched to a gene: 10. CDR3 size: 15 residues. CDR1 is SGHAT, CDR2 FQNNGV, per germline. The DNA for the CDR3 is TGTGCCAGCAGCTTTTCTCTAGCGGGAACGGGAGAGCAGTACTTC. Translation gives CASSFSLAGTGEQYF.

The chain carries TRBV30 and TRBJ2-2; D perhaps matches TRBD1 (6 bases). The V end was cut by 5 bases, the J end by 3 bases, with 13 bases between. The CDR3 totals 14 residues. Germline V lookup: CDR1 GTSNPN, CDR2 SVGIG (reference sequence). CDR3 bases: TGTGCCTGGGGGACACGTGAACACACCGGGGAGCTGTTTTTT. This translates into CAWGTREHTGELFF.

CDR3 residues: CASSPPGQGASYSGNTIYF. CDR3 nucleotide sequence: TGTGCCAGCTCACCACCGGGACAGGGGGCTTCTTACTCTGGAAACACCATATATTTT. The rearrangement links TRBV18 to TRBJ1-3, with TRBD1 matching 12 bases. CDR1 and CDR2 (germline): KGHSH, LQKENI. The CDR3 is 19 residues long. With 0 bases clipped from V and 0 bases from J, the junction kept 6 bases outside the gene matches.

DNA for the CDR3: TGTGCCTGGAGTGTAGGGCGGGCCTACGAGCAGTACTTC. The encoded protein is CAWSVGRAYEQYF. The V and J genes are TRBV30 and TRBJ2-7, with a tentative D call TRBD2 (5 bases). Germline V gene sequence: CDR1 GTSNPN, CDR2 SVGIG (reference sequence). The CDR3 sequence is 13 residues long. V was shortened by 0 bases and J by 2 bases, with 8 bases between the two germline ends. Full variable domain (rest looked up from reference TRBV30 and TRBJ2-7): SQTIHQWPATLVQPVGSPLSLECTVEGTSNPNLYWYRQAAGRGLQLLFYSVGIGQISSEVPQNLSASRPQDRQFILSSKKLLLSDSGFYLCAWSVGRAYEQYFGPGTRLTVT.

DNA of the CDR3: TGTGCCAGTAGTATGAAGCCCGGACTAGCGGGAGCCACAGATACGCAGTATTTT. Translating gives CASSMKPGLAGATDTQYF. This chain connects TRBV19 to TRBJ2-3; the match to TRBD2 covers 13 bases. Germline loops: CDR1 LNHDA, CDR2 SQIVND (reference sequence). This CDR3 region has 18 residues. J was trimmed by 2 bases and V by 3 bases; bases with no gene match: 8. The full variable domain, its missing parts supplied by reference TRBV19 and TRBJ2-3, is DGGITQSPKYLFRKEGQNVTLSCEQNLNHDAMYWYRQDPGQGLRLIYYSQIVNDFQKGDIAEGYSVSREKKESFPLTVTSAQKNPTAFYLCASSMKPGLAGATDTQYFGPGTRLTVL.

CDR3 in DNA: TGTGCCAGCAGTCAACTAGCGGGAGTCGTGGAGACCCAGTACTTC. Protein: CASSQLAGVVETQYF. The chain recombines TRBV27 with TRBJ2-5, with 11 bases fitting TRBD2. This CDR3 contains 15 residues. Germline V lookup: CDR1 MNHEY, CDR2 SMNVEV (reference sequence). The V and J ends lost 5 bases and 5 bases, in that order; junction bases with no gene match: 7.

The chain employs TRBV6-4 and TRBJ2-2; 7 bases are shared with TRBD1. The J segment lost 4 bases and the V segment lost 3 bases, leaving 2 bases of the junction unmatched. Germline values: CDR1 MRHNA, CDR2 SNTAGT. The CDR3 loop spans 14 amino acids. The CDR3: CASSEGQSTGELFF. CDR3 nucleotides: TGTGCCAGCAGTGAGGGACAGAGCACCGGGGAGCTGTTTTTT.